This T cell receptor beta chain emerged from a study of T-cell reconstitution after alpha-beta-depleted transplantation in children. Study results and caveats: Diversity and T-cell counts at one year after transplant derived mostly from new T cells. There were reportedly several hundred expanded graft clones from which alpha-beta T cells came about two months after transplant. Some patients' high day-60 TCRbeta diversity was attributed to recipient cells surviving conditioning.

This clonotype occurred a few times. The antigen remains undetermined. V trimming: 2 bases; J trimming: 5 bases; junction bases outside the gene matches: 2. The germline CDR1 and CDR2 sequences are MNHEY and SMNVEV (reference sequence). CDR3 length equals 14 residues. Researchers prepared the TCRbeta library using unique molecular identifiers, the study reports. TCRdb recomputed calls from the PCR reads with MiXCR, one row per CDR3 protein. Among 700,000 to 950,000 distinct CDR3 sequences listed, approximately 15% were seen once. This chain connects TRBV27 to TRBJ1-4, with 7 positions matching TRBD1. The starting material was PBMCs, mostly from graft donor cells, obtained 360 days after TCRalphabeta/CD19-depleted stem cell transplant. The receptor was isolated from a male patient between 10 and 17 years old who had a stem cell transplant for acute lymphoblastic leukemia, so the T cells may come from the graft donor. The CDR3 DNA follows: TGTGCCAGCAGTTTACTCAGGGGGAATGAAAAACTGTTTTTT. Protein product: CASSLLRGNEKLFF.